This T cell receptor (beta chain) is drawn from a study of shared clonotypes between healthy human individuals. Study in general: Each donor had three CD4 naive, three CD4 memory, two CD8 naive and one CD8 memory plate.

Study-wide points: For sorted subsets, rarefaction showed incomplete sequencing despite large depth. With several donors compared, around 5.4% of naive CD4 clonotypes were shared.

Losses at the gene ends were 2 bases for V and 8 bases for J; bases not matched to a gene: 5. The CDR3 runs to 14 residues. Germline CDR1 reads SNHLY; CDR2 reads FYNNEI. This clone was counted once. The antigen is undetermined. The repertoire was sequenced with immunoSEQ multiplex PCR; TCRdb's copy has only in-frame clones and lacks some. Seen here are some 700,000 clones, 90% observed once, and the top ten hold about a third. The sequence came from a man aged 18 to 35 in good health. Some clones in this sample may be carry-over from other donors' samples. The chain is built from TRBV2 and TRBJ2-1; 8 bases align to TRBD1. Sequences were obtained from memory CD8+ T cells from PBMCs. Subset reported: CD45RO+ cells pooled with CCR7-negative TemRA cells. This chain's CDR3 is CASSERDRGHEQFF. CDR3 bases: TGTGCCAGCAGTGAAAGAGACAGGGGCCATGAGCAGTTCTTC.